This passage covers 8 T cell receptor beta chains from one sample sequenced in a study of technical replicates of blood from a handful of donors. Profiled with immunoSEQ multiplex PCR; TCRdb holds only in-frame clones, not every one. The table has 95,000 to 100,000 clones, roughly 95% seen once. The sequenced sample was T cells isolated from PBMCs. All receptors derive from a human donor in good health.

This chain links TRBV7-6 with TRBJ1-5; 9 bases agree with TRBD1. Trimming removed 5 bases from V and 1 base from J; junction bases left unmatched: 6. CDR1 and CDR2 (germline): SGHVS, FNYEAQ. The CDR3 runs 16 residues. In nucleotides, the CDR3 is TGTGCCAGCAGCCCCACAGGGGGCGGGAGCAATCAGCCCCAGCATTTT. Residues: CASSPTGGGSNQPQHF.

The chain couples TRBV2 to TRBJ2-1, with 7 bases lining up with TRBD2. The CDR3 runs 15 residues. CDR1 is SNHLY and CDR2 is FYNNEI in the germline V gene. V shed 4 bases and J 0 bases; nucleotides not matched to a gene: 3. CDR3 in amino acids: CASSGGGSSYNEQFF. CDR3 DNA sequence: TGTGCCAGCAGTGGGGGCGGGAGCTCCTACAATGAGCAGTTCTTC.

Here the CDR3 DNA reads TGCGCCAGCAGCCAAGAGTATGGGAGGGGCTACACCTTC. Translated, it gives CASSQEYGRGYTF. This rearrangement joins TRBV4-1 to TRBJ1-2; no clear D. The length of the CDR3 is 13 residues. Trimming cost V 0 bases and J 8 bases, with 10 bases left between them. The V gene's germline CDR1 is MGHRA and CDR2 YSYEKL.

This chain uses TRBV11-3 with TRBJ1-1; D possibly corresponds to TRBD1 (6 bases). The germline V gene encodes CDR1 SGHNT and CDR2 YENEEA. Trimming removed 4 bases at V and 1 base at J, with 19 bases between. This CDR3 is 17 amino acids long. CDR3 nucleotide sequence: TGTGCCAGCAGCTCCCGAACGATTCCGGACAGGAACACTGAAGCTTTCTTT. It translates to CASSSRTIPDRNTEAFF.

This rearrangement joins TRBV7-3 to TRBJ2-3; tentative D call: TRBD2 (6 bases). CDR3 length: 12 amino acids. Germline V gene lookup returns CDR1 SGHTA and CDR2 FQGTGA. Trimming left V 5 bases short and J 6 bases short, with 9 bases between. The CDR3 bases are TGTGCCAGCAGCAGCCTAGCGGATACGCAGTATTTT. Translation: CASSSLADTQYF. Full variable domain (outside the CDR3, taken from reference TRBV7-3 and TRBJ2-3): GAGVSQTPSNKVTEKGKYVELRCDPISGHTALYWYRQSLGQGPEFLIYFQGTGAADDSGLPNDRFFAVRPEGSVSTLKIQRTERGDSAVYLCASSSLADTQYFGPGTRLTVL.

The chain joins TRBV11-3 to TRBJ2-2; the match to TRBD2 covers 10 bases. J lost 4 bases, V lost 0 bases, and 11 bases had no gene match. The length of the CDR3 is 19 residues. CDR1 is SGHNT, CDR2 YENEEA, per germline. The CDR3 region is CASSLDRLGSGGLTGELFF. CDR3 nucleotides: TGTGCCAGCAGCTTAGATCGTCTAGGTAGCGGGGGGCTCACCGGGGAGCTGTTTTTT. Drawing the rest from reference TRBV11-3 and TRBJ2-2, the complete variable domain is EAGVVQSPRYKIIEKKQPVAFWCNPISGHNTLYWYLQNLGQGPELLIRYENEEAVDDSQLPKDRFSAERLKGVDSTLKIQPAELGDSAVYLCASSLDRLGSGGLTGELFFGEGSRLTVL.

V gene TRBV5-6 combines with J gene TRBJ2-5; 8 bases line up with TRBD1. V lost 5 bases to trimming and J lost 4 bases; unmatched junction nucleotides: 10. The CDR3 covers 15 residues. Germline V CDR1 and CDR2: SGHDT, YYEEEE. CDR3 sequence (DNA): TGTGCCAGCAGGGAGACAGGGGTCTTAATAGAGACCCAGTACTTC. It translates to CASRETGVLIETQYF.

This clone occurred once. The chain joins TRBV28 to TRBJ2-1; the match to TRBD1 covers 7 bases. CDR3 size: 13 residues. Germline CDR1 is MDHEN and CDR2 is SYDVKM. V gave up 11 bases and J gave up 4 bases; unmatched junction bases: 8. The CDR3 loop reads CAGAGTAYNEQFF. The CDR3 DNA follows: TGTGCCGGTGCCGGGACAGCATACAATGAGCAGTTCTTC.